The entry below describes one T cell receptor (beta chain). The CDR3 runs 15 residues. The V gene's germline CDR1 is MNHNS and CDR2 SASEGT. The V gene end was trimmed by 4 bases and the J gene end by 4 bases; junction bases not matched to a gene: 3. This specimen belongs to a study of cytomegalovirus exposure and HLA in healthy donors. Researchers ran the PCR with 60 Vbeta and 13 Jbeta primers. TCRdb's table, derived via immunoSEQ multiplex PCR, lists solely in-frame clones and lacks some. The sample carries 120,000 to 150,000 clones, roughly 64% recorded once. The chain joins TRBV6-1 to TRBJ2-7, with 14 bases aligning to TRBD2. This TCR was recovered from a woman in her 30s in good health and CMV-seropositive. The sequenced sample was PBMCs. CDR3 protein: CASSVGLAGGYEQYF. CDR3 coding DNA: TGTGCCAGCAGTGTTGGACTAGCGGGGGGTTACGAGCAGTACTTC.